The rows below give T cell receptor beta chains drawn from one sample of a study of memory CD4+ T cells and cytomegalovirus serostatus. The method was immunoSEQ multiplex PCR; TCRdb's version includes in-frame clones alone and lacks a portion of them. This table holds about 38,000 clones, roughly 78% found once. Sequencing was carried out using memory CD4+ T cells from blood. The receptors were gathered from an adult in good health and CMV-seropositive. The CDR3 runs from the conserved cysteine through the conserved F or W. A D gene is named only where the DNA matches it firmly. For some rows the clone size is stated as once, few or many, or as a class when expanded; others skip it.

d_call,j_call,clone_size,v_call,cdr3_length,cdr3_nt,cdr3_aa
.,TRBJ2-7,.,TRBV7-2,14,TGTGCCAGCAGCTTAGAGGGCAGGTCCTACGAGCAGTACTTC,CASSLEGRSYEQYF
TRBD1,TRBJ1-6,.,TRBV5-1,15,TGCGCCAGCAGCCCCAGGGGGTCCGATAATTCACCCCTCCACTTT,CASSPRGSDNSPLHF
.,TRBJ2-3,.,TRBV19,15,TGTGCCAGTAGTATTGGGACTTTGGTTATGGGTACGCAGTATTTT,CASSIGTLVMGTQYF
.,TRBJ1-5,.,TRBV6-5,14,TGTGCCAGCAGACCTTCTGGGAACGGTGGGCCCCAGCATTTT,CASRPSGNGGPQHF
.,TRBJ2-7,.,TRBV11-2,13,TGTGCCAGCAGTCTTGACAGGCCAAGGGAGCAGTACTTC,CASSLDRPREQYF
TRBD1,TRBJ2-5,.,TRBV5-8,17,TGTGCCAGCAGCTTCATTTGGACAGGGGGGGCAAGGGAGACCCAGTACTTC,CASSFIWTGGARETQYF
.,TRBJ1-5,.,TRBV7-2,14,TGTGCCAGCAGCTCAGGGGCCTACAATCAGCCCCAGCATTTT,CASSSGAYNQPQHF
.,TRBJ2-5,.,TRBV18,14,TGTGCCAGCTCACCATGGGGGAACCAAGAGACCCAGTACTTC,CASSPWGNQETQYF
TRBD1,TRBJ1-2,.,TRBV5-1,15,TGCGCCAGCAGCTTGGATGGACAGGGGATCTATGGCTACACCTTC,CASSLDGQGIYGYTF
.,TRBJ1-5,.,TRBV2,14,TGTGCCAGCAGTGAGGGGACACTGGATCAGCCCCAGCATTTT,CASSEGTLDQPQHF
.,TRBJ1-5,.,TRBV28,11,TGTGCCAGCAGTCTCAATCAGCCCCAGCATTTT,CASSLNQPQHF
.,TRBJ1-6,once,TRBV9,15,TGTGCCAGCAGCCCGGGGGGCTCCTATAATTCACCCCTCCACTTT,CASSPGGSYNSPLHF
.,TRBJ1-1,once,TRBV6-6,13,TGTGCCAGCAGGGGCGAAGGAGGAGGTGGAGCTTTCTTT,CASRGEGGGGAFF
.,TRBJ1-4,once,TRBV19,14,TGTGCCAGTAGTATTGGGCAGGGTCTTGAAAAACTGTTTTTT,CASSIGQGLEKLFF
.,TRBJ1-2,few,TRBV11-2,14,TGTGCCAGCAGCTCTCCTCGGGGACCCTATGGCTACACCTTC,CASSSPRGPYGYTF
TRBD2,TRBJ2-5,.,TRBV7-2,16,TGTGCCAGCAGCTTCCCCCTTAGCGGGAGTAGAAAGACCCAGTACTTC,CASSFPLSGSRKTQYF
TRBD2,TRBJ2-5,.,TRBV7-2,16,TGTGCCAGCAGCTTACGTCCAGCGGGGGGGCTAGAGACCCAGTACTTC,CASSLRPAGGLETQYF
.,TRBJ2-3,.,TRBV5-4,12,TGTGCCAGCAGCTCTAGCACAGATACGCAGTATTTT,CASSSSTDTQYF
.,TRBJ1-4,.,TRBV5-3,15,TGTGCCAGAAGCTTCCCCGGCCGGAGGTATGAAAAACTGTTTTTT,CARSFPGRRYEKLFF
.,TRBJ1-3,once,TRBV7-2,13,TGTGCCAGCAGCTTAGTAGGGGGTAACACCATATATTTT,CASSLVGGNTIYF
TRBD2,TRBJ2-1,.,TRBV9,16,TGTGCCAGCAGCGGCACCGGGAGGGCGAAGTGGAATGAGCAGTTCTTC,CASSGTGRAKWNEQFF
.,TRBJ2-1,.,TRBV7-2,13,TGTGCCAGCAGCTTAGGGCCGAGCGGGGAGCAGTTCTTC,CASSLGPSGEQFF
.,TRBJ1-1,.,TRBV5-1,16,TGCGCCAGCAGCTTGGTTTGGGGGGCTATGAACACTGAAGCTTTCTTT,CASSLVWGAMNTEAFF
TRBD2,TRBJ2-7,few,TRBV7-8,18,TGTGCCAGCAGCCCACGACCGGGGGGACGGGGGGACCGCTACGAGCAGTACTTC,CASSPRPGGRGDRYEQYF
.,TRBJ1-2,.,TRBV29-1,11,TGCAGCGTATTCGGGGGAAGTGGCTACACCTTC,CSVFGGSGYTF
.,TRBJ1-6,.,TRBV18,15,TGTGCCAGCTCACCTACAGGGAACTATAATTCACCCCTCCACTTT,CASSPTGNYNSPLHF